This T cell receptor beta chain was sequenced for a study of early stage breast cancer tumors. Across the whole study: Of some 17 invasive breast tumors, more than nine were hormone receptor-positive, HER2-negative. Regarding the study as a whole: Compared with adjacent normal breast tissue, tumors showed roughly 2.5-fold greater T cell density and higher clonality.

As to this clone: No antigen is known for it.

Data came from immunoSEQ multiplex PCR; TCRdb stores just in-frame clones and leaves some out. Of tens of thousands of clones in the sample, 60% to 80% were seen once. The V and J ends lost 1 base and 5 bases respectively, with 8 bases between them. The V gene's germline CDR1 is GTSNPN and CDR2 SVGIG (reference sequence). This CDR3 comprises 12 residues. This receptor was taken from a person between 35 and 49 years old with breast cancer. Sequencing input: blood. The V call is TRBV30, the J call TRBJ2-5; TRBD1 might be the D (5 bases). CDR3 protein: CAWSAGPETQYF. In nucleotides, the CDR3 is TGTGCCTGGAGTGCAGGGCCGGAGACCCAGTACTTC.